This T cell receptor beta chain was recovered during a study of a mutant IDH1 vaccine in newly diagnosed glioma. Study-level information: Patients began vaccination 4-6 weeks after radiotherapy alone, or with temozolomide cycles. Findings of the study overall: Of the patients, around 93% had vaccine-induced immune responses.

About this clone itself: Its antigen remains unknown.

V gave up 5 bases and J gave up 9 bases, with 20 bases separating them. CDR1 SGHVS and CDR2 FNYEAQ come from the germline V gene. The CDR3 covers 14 residues. Time point indicated: week 47, end of study. The content of each vaccine dose was 300 ug of mutant IDH1 20-mer peptide, and topical imiquimod accompanied it. Patients in the study were vaccinated eight times, receiving shots in weeks 1, 3, 5, 7, 11, 15, 19 and 23. Sequenced by immunoSEQ multiplex PCR; TCRdb stores in-frame clones only, minus some. This sample has tens of thousands of clones, with about two thirds found just once. The TCR sequence derives from a man aged 40-55 years with glioma. Some clones in this sample may be carry-over from other donors' samples. This sample comprised peripheral blood mononuclear cells (PBMCs), obtained from a glioma patient whose treatment included an IDH1 peptide vaccine. The chain uses TRBV7-6 and TRBJ2-7; weak D call: TRBD1 (5 bases). CDR3 in amino acids: CASSRGAAVDGQYF. Here the CDR3 DNA reads TGTGCCAGCAGCCGTGGGGCTGCCGTGGATGGGCAGTACTTC.